The 13 T cell receptor beta chains below come from one sample, sequenced in a study of T cell responses to AZD1222 COVID-19 vaccine. Using immunoSEQ multiplex PCR, the repertoire was profiled, and TCRdb retains in-frame clones only, with some absent. The sample includes about 150,000 clones, roughly nine tenths of them seen just once. The sample consisted of peripheral blood, taken after recovery from COVID-19. Receptors originate from an adult who had recovered from COVID-19.

The CDR3 nucleotides read TGTGCCAGCAGCTTAGACAGGGGGCAAGACGAGCAGTACTTC. Its protein is CASSLDRGQDEQYF. V usage is TRBV7-9 and J usage is TRBJ2-7, with 9 bases aligning to TRBD1. Per germline, CDR1 SEHNR and CDR2 FQNEAQ (reference sequence). V lost 1 base to trimming and J lost 5 bases; unmatched junction nucleotides: 3. This CDR3 comprises 14 residues.

This clone has only one observation. The chain is built from TRBV5-6 and TRBJ2-5; 8 bases fit TRBD1. The ends lost 4 bases at V and 5 bases at J; junction bases unmatched: 10. CDR1 and CDR2 from the germline V gene are SGHDT and YYEEEE. The CDR3 totals 15 residues. CDR3 protein: CASSANPGGGETQYF. The DNA for the CDR3 is TGTGCCAGCAGCGCTAACCCAGGGGGCGGGGAGACCCAGTACTTC.

The V and J genes are TRBV21-1 and TRBJ2-2; TRBD1, the table's D call, lacks a check against the DNA. TRBV21-1 has pseudogene status. The CDR3 has 16 amino acids. The CDR3: CASSNRDRGNTGELFF. CDR3 DNA sequence: TGTGCCAGCAGCAACCGGGACAGGGGGAACACCGGGGAGCTGTTTTTT.

The rearrangement uses TRBV5-1 and TRBJ1-6; D uncertain. V lost 0 bases to trimming and J lost 7 bases, with 5 bases between them. This CDR3 is 13 amino acids long. Germline V CDR1 and CDR2: SGHRS, YFSETQ. The CDR3 sequence: CASSLGINSPLHF. Here the CDR3 DNA reads TGCGCCAGCAGCTTGGGAATCAATTCACCCCTCCACTTT.

The V gene is TRBV5-8, the J gene TRBJ2-1, with D tentatively TRBD2 (5 bases). Germline CDR1 reads SGHTS; CDR2 reads YDEGEE. This CDR3 is 11 amino acids long. The V and J ends lost 5 bases and 8 bases respectively, with 8 bases between them. The CDR3 is CASRRVDEQFF. The CDR3 DNA follows: TGTGCCAGCAGGCGGGTCGATGAGCAGTTCTTC.

This sequence joins TRBV27 and TRBJ2-1, with TRBD2 identical over 8 bases. CDR3 size: 14 residues. Germline CDR1 MNHEY, CDR2 SMNVEV (reference sequence). V shed 6 bases, J shed 6 bases, and the junction held 7 bases outside the gene matches. The CDR3 region is CASSGGGLGNEQFF. The CDR3 nucleotides are TGTGCCAGCAGCGGGGGGGGTTTGGGCAATGAGCAGTTCTTC.

The J gene is TRBJ2-6, the V gene TRBV5-6; unclear D gene. Germline assignment: CDR1 SGHDT and CDR2 YYEEEE. V was cut by 0 bases and J by 0 bases, with 4 bases left in between. The CDR3 totals 15 residues. The CDR3 coding sequence is TGTGCCAGCAGCTTGGGGGCCTCTGGGGCCAACGTCCTGACTTTC. Translating gives CASSLGASGANVLTF.

The CDR3 is CASTLDSGAPTDTQYF. CDR3 bases: TGCGCCAGCACCTTGGATAGCGGGGCCCCCACAGATACGCAGTATTTT. V and J are TRBV4-1 and TRBJ2-3; 8 nucleotides align to TRBD2. The CDR3 sequence is 16 residues long. Germline values: CDR1 MGHRA, CDR2 YSYEKL. With V trimmed by 7 bases and J by 2 bases, 11 bases remained unmatched.

The rearrangement joins TRBV3-1 (or the pseudogene TRBV3-2) to TRBJ2-3, with 8 bases aligning to TRBD1. CDR1 LGHDT and CDR2 YNNKEL come from the germline V gene (reference sequence). J lost 5 bases, V lost 3 bases, and 4 bases had no gene match. The CDR3 extends over 14 amino acids. Here the CDR3 DNA reads TGTGCCAGCAGCCAGGGGACAGGCAGAGATACGCAGTATTTT. It yields the protein CASSQGTGRDTQYF.

The chain employs TRBV19 and TRBJ1-2; possible D gene TRBD1, 6 bases. Deletions cut 4 bases from V and 2 bases from J, with 17 bases between. Germline loops: CDR1 LNHDA, CDR2 SQIVND (reference sequence). The CDR3 spans 16 residues. CDR3 in DNA: TGTGCCAGTAGTACCGAACAGGGATACACGAACTATGGCTACACCTTC. Amino acid sequence: CASSTEQGYTNYGYTF.

J is TRBJ2-1 and V is TRBV11-1, with 7 nucleotides matching TRBD2. Germline CDR1 SGHAT, CDR2 FQDESV (reference sequence). The CDR3 length is 16 residues. V shed 2 bases, J shed 10 bases, and the junction held 14 bases outside the gene matches. This CDR3 is CASSLSSGTHLGEQFF. In DNA, the CDR3 is TGTGCCAGCAGCTTATCTAGCGGTACCCACCTTGGGGAGCAGTTCTTC. Looking up the rest from reference TRBV11-1 and TRBJ2-1 gives the full variable domain: EAEVAQSPRYKITEKSQAVAFWCDPISGHATLYWYRQILGQGPELLVQFQDESVVDDSQLPKDRFSAERLKGVDSTLKIQPAELGDSAMYLCASSLSSGTHLGEQFFGPGTRLTVL.

This clone was detected a few times. The chain combines TRBV28 with TRBJ1-2; the D gene is possibly TRBD1 (5 bases). The germline gives CDR1 MDHEN, CDR2 SYDVKM. Trimming stripped 5 bases from V and 2 bases from J, with 15 bases between. The CDR3 runs 15 residues. The CDR3 loop reads CASSGEVGGNYGYTF. CDR3 bases: TGTGCCAGCAGTGGGGAAGTCGGGGGGAACTATGGCTACACCTTC.

The chain links TRBV20-1 to TRBJ2-1; D remains ambiguous. Germline values: CDR1 DFQATT, CDR2 SNEGSKA (reference sequence). CDR3 size: 8 residues. The CDR3 is CRPKGQFF. The DNA for the CDR3 is TGCAGGCCGAAAGGGCAGTTCTTC.